These 13 T cell receptor beta chains originate from one sample sequenced in a study of neurological immune-mediated disorders. Each CDR3 protein is one row after TCRdb ran MiXCR on the 5' RACE reads. Found here are approximately 100,000 distinct CDR3 sequences, roughly 4% of them singletons; the top ten hold around 6%. Input material: PBMCs. The source is a woman under 30 with multiple sclerosis.

This clonotype has at least ten counts. CDR3 in DNA: TGTGCCACCCTACGTCTAGCGCGTCCGCCAGATACGCAGTATTTT. It encodes CATLRLARPPDTQYF. The chain carries TRBV28 and TRBJ2-3; perhaps TRBD2 as D (6 bases). V lost 10 bases, J lost 4 bases, and 21 bases lay in between. The V gene's germline CDR1 is MDHEN and CDR2 SYDVKM. The CDR3 has 15 residues.

This clonotype occurred many times. The chain uses TRBV7-8 and TRBJ1-6; a possible D gene is TRBD1 (5 bases). CDR1 is SGHVS and CDR2 is FQNEAQ in the germline V gene. CDR3 length: 14 residues. V lost 5 bases, J lost 10 bases, and 15 bases lay in between. This CDR3 reads CASSDVGGNSPLHF. The DNA for the CDR3 is TGTGCCAGCAGCGACGTGGGGGGAAACTCACCCCTCCACTTT.

The table lists this clonotype with many counts. This chain uses TRBV7-9 with TRBJ1-3; 9 nucleotides line up with TRBD1. Germline assignment: CDR1 SEHNR and CDR2 FQNEAQ (reference sequence). The CDR3 length is 14 residues. With V trimmed by 5 bases and J by 4 bases, 3 bases remained unmatched. The CDR3, as DNA: TGTGCCAGCAGCAGGACAGGGGCCGGAAACACCATATATTTT. Translation gives CASSRTGAGNTIYF. Looking up the rest from reference TRBV7-9 and TRBJ1-3 gives the full variable domain: DTGVSQNPRHKITKRGQNVTFRCDPISEHNRLYWYRQTLGQGPEFLTYFQNEAQLEKSRLLSDRFSAERPKGSFSTLEIQRTEQGDSAMYLCASSRTGAGNTIYFGEGSWLTVV.

This clonotype has ten or more counts. The chain recombines TRBV7-8 with TRBJ2-3; D not resolved. V was cut by 5 bases and J by 2 bases, with 14 bases left in between. CDR3 length: 15 residues. Germline CDR1 and CDR2: SGHVS and FQNEAQ. The CDR3 spells CASSATIRITDTQYF. In DNA form, the CDR3 reads TGTGCCAGCAGCGCGACCATACGTATCACAGATACGCAGTATTTT.

This clonotype was seen at least ten times. The V gene is TRBV6-2 or TRBV6-3, the J gene TRBJ2-5; maybe TRBD1 (6 bases). CDR1 and CDR2 from the germline V gene are MNHEY and SVGEGT. The CDR3 is 13 amino acids. V dropped 5 bases and J dropped 2 bases, with 9 bases sitting between them. CDR3: CASSRQEQETQYF. CDR3 nucleotides: TGTGCCAGCAGTAGACAGGAGCAAGAGACCCAGTACTTC.

This clonotype was seen many times. The V call is TRBV29-1, the J call TRBJ2-7; 7 bases fit TRBD2. Germline CDR1 and CDR2: SQVTM and ANQGSEA. Trimming removed 8 bases from V and 6 bases from J; junction bases left unmatched: 10. This CDR3 has 12 residues. In DNA form, the CDR3 reads TGCAGCCCCACGCGGGAGAAGGGCGAGCAGTACTTC. Translation: CSPTREKGEQYF.

This clonotype came up many times. The chain employs TRBV5-5 and TRBJ2-7; 8 positions agree with TRBD2. Germline V gene data show CDR1 as SGHKS and CDR2 as YYEKEE (reference sequence). After removal of 1 base from V and 5 bases from J, the junction contained 5 bases not matched to a gene. The CDR3 has 14 residues. The CDR3 protein is CASSLSGSVDEQYF. The CDR3 DNA reads as TGTGCCAGCAGCTTGAGCGGGAGTGTCGACGAGCAGTACTTC.

This clonotype was counted many times. J is TRBJ2-4 and V is TRBV7-2, with D possibly TRBD1 on 6 matching bases. Trimming pared 5 bases from V and 1 base from J, leaving 12 bases between. This CDR3 region has 15 residues. Germline V lookup: CDR1 SGHTA, CDR2 FQGNSA. The CDR3 region is CASSPGVFAKNIQYF. The CDR3 nucleotides are TGTGCCAGCAGCCCAGGGGTTTTTGCCAAAAACATTCAGTACTTC.

This clonotype was counted ten times or more. This rearrangement joins TRBV7-2 to TRBJ1-1, with TRBD1 matching over 8 bases. V was pared by 5 bases and J by 2 bases, with 7 bases of the junction left unmatched. Looked up from germline, CDR1 is SGHTA and CDR2 is FQGNSA. The CDR3 runs 15 residues. The CDR3 DNA reads TGTGCCAGCAGCCTTTGGACAGGGTCCAACACTGAAGCTTTCTTT. Protein sequence: CASSLWTGSNTEAFF. The variable domain in full, completed from reference TRBV7-2 and TRBJ1-1, reads GAGVSQSPSNKVTEKGKDVELRCDPISGHTALYWYRQSLGQGLEFLIYFQGNSAPDKSGLPSDRFSAERTGGSVSTLTIQRTQQEDSAVYLCASSLWTGSNTEAFFGQGTRLTVV.

The table lists this clonotype with many counts. The chain couples TRBV15 to TRBJ2-3, with no clear D. Trimming pared 1 base from V and 10 bases from J, leaving 9 bases between. The CDR3 loop spans 12 amino acids. Germline V gene lookup returns CDR1 LNHNV and CDR2 YYDKDF (reference sequence). CDR3 amino acids: CATSRVGSAQYF. The CDR3 DNA sequence: TGTGCCACCAGCAGAGTCGGGTCGGCGCAGTATTTT.

This clonotype has at least ten counts. This rearrangement joins TRBV20-1 to TRBJ2-3; the match to TRBD1 covers 8 bases. The length of the CDR3 is 18 residues. With 2 bases clipped from V and 0 bases from J, the junction kept 13 bases outside the gene matches. CDR1 is DFQATT and CDR2 is SNEGSKA in the germline V gene (reference sequence). The CDR3 loop is CSARFPNPTGVSTDTQYF. Here the CDR3 DNA reads TGCAGTGCTAGATTCCCCAACCCGACAGGGGTTAGCACAGATACGCAGTATTTT.

This clonotype was detected ten times or more. The chain joins TRBV12-3 or TRBV12-4 to TRBJ2-1, with TRBD2 matching over 11 bases. The CDR3 covers 15 residues. The V segment lost 3 bases and the J segment 5 bases; nucleotides outside the gene matches: 3. CDR3 nucleotide sequence: TGTGCCAGCAGTTTGACTAGCGGGGCTCACAATGAGCAGTTCTTC. The encoded protein is CASSLTSGAHNEQFF.

The CDR3 loop is CASSSTANTEAFF. The CDR3 bases are TGCGCCAGCAGCTCGACAGCGAACACTGAAGCTTTCTTT. The genes are TRBV5-1 and TRBJ1-1, with D maybe TRBD1 (5 bases). The germline CDR1 and CDR2 sequences are SGHRS and YFSETQ. The CDR3 sequence is 13 residues long. Trimming shortened V by 3 bases and J by 1 base, and 7 bases separated the two germline ends.